The 2 T cell receptor beta chains given below trace back to one sample, sequenced in a study of TIL therapy for anti-PD-1-resistant metastatic lung cancer. The immunoSEQ assay was v3. Measured with immunoSEQ multiplex PCR; TCRdb has only the in-frame clones, and not every one. The data show 16,000 or so clones, less than 80% seen once. Time point: pre-treatment sample, taken before nivolumab and TIL therapy. This specimen was blood, taken at baseline. These receptors were collected from a person aged 25-79 years with non-small cell lung cancer.

The rearrangement joins TRBV10-2 to TRBJ2-7, with 10 bases matching TRBD1. CDR1 WSHSY and CDR2 SAAADI come from the germline V gene. V was pared by 8 bases and J by 2 bases, with 9 bases of the junction left unmatched. The CDR3 runs 15 residues. CDR3 sequence (DNA): TGCGCCAGCGGTCTGTCAGGGACAGGGGCCTACGAGCAGTACTTC. Residues: CASGLSGTGAYEQYF.

The chain combines TRBV2 with TRBJ1-2; perhaps TRBD1 as D (6 bases). Deletions cut 7 bases from V and 3 bases from J, with 15 bases between. Germline CDR1 is SNHLY and CDR2 is FYNNEI. The CDR3 spans 14 residues. The CDR3, as DNA: TGTGCCAGCATCCGGACAGAGTCGGACTATGGCTACACCTTC. This encodes CASIRTESDYGYTF.